These 8 T cell receptor beta chains came from one sample sequenced in a study of blood T cell repertoires in COVID-19. The protocol was immunoSEQ multiplex PCR, while the TCRdb copy is restricted to in-frame clones and leaves out a portion. The sample has 190,000 or so clones; 75% to 90% are singletons. Sample: peripheral blood. The receptors stem from a man aged 35 to 55 with acute or convalescent COVID-19.

This clone was counted once. For the CDR3, the DNA is TGTGCCACTCGGGCCACAGGGGGGGACAACTATGGCTACACCTTC. It translates to CATRATGGDNYGYTF. The rearrangement links TRBV19 to TRBJ1-2; TRBD1 aligns across 8 bases. The germline CDR1 and CDR2 sequences are LNHDA and SQIVND (reference sequence). V lost 10 bases and J lost 2; bases outside the gene matches: 12. The CDR3 is 15 residues long.

This clone appeared a few times. The V call is TRBV7-3, the J call TRBJ2-6, with D perhaps TRBD2 (5 bases). Per the germline V gene, CDR1 is SGHTA and CDR2 is FQGTGA. V dropped 4 bases and J dropped 2 bases, with 18 bases sitting between them. This CDR3 has 18 residues. CDR3 coding DNA: TGTGCCAGCAGCTATATCCGCCCGGGAACTACTGGGGCCAACGTCCTGACTTTC. Translated, it gives CASSYIRPGTTGANVLTF.

The genes are TRBV18 and TRBJ2-3; 8 nucleotides align to TRBD2. The CDR3 length is 15 residues. The germline CDR1 and CDR2 sequences are KGHSH and LQKENI. J lost 5 bases, V lost 3 bases, and 7 bases had no gene match. CDR3 amino acids: CASSPARGGQDTQYF. CDR3 coding DNA: TGTGCCAGCTCACCCGCCCGGGGGGGCCAAGATACGCAGTATTTT.

The genes are TRBV14 and TRBJ2-1; D unresolved. V lost 2 bases to trimming and J lost 5 bases, with 4 bases between them. Germline V CDR1 and CDR2: SGHDN, FVKESK. The CDR3 sequence is 12 residues long. DNA for the CDR3: TGTGCCAGCAGCCAACTTCACAATGAGCAGTTCTTC. This gives the protein CASSQLHNEQFF.

The V call is TRBV18, the J call TRBJ1-1; perhaps TRBD1 as D (6 bases). This CDR3 comprises 15 residues. Germline V gene data show CDR1 as KGHSH and CDR2 as LQKENI. Trimming removed 3 bases at V and 1 base at J, with 12 bases between. CDR3 DNA: TGTGCCAGCTCACCCGCGTTGGGACAGAACACTGAAGCTTTCTTT. It is translated as CASSPALGQNTEAFF.

The chain carries TRBV5-8 and TRBJ1-2; 8 bases agree with TRBD1. J gave up 4 bases and V 2 bases, and 4 bases lay outside the gene matches. Germline CDR1 SGHTS, CDR2 YDEGEE. The CDR3 is 14 amino acids. The CDR3 spells CASSFDRGAYGYTF. Here the CDR3 DNA reads TGTGCCAGCAGCTTCGACAGGGGTGCCTATGGCTACACCTTC. Supplemented by reference TRBV5-8 and TRBJ1-2, the full variable domain reads EAGVTQSPTHLIKTRGQQATLRCSPISGHTSVYWYQQALGLGLQFLLWYDEGEERNRGNFPPRFSGRQFPNYSSELNVNALELEDSALYLCASSFDRGAYGYTFGSGTRLTVV.

This chain uses TRBV20-1 with TRBJ1-4; D is ambiguous. Looked up from germline, CDR1 is DFQATT and CDR2 is SNEGSKA (reference sequence). V was trimmed by 3 bases and J by 0 bases, leaving 5 bases between them. The CDR3 is made up of 13 amino acids. This CDR3 is CSASASTNEKLFF. The CDR3 DNA reads as TGCAGTGCTAGTGCGTCAACTAATGAAAAACTGTTTTTT.

The V call is TRBV18, the J call TRBJ1-2; maybe TRBD1 (6 bases). The germline gives CDR1 KGHSH, CDR2 LQKENI. V shed 3 bases and J shed 4 bases, with 15 bases lying between them. The CDR3 covers 15 residues. The CDR3 DNA is TGTGCCAGCTCACCCGGGACAAACCGCGCCTATGGCTACACCTTC. Translating gives CASSPGTNRAYGYTF.